This T cell receptor (beta chain) was recorded in a study of T cells in localized non-small cell lung cancer. General study points: Because sequencing included only one region (of the tumor), heterogeneity remains possible.

As regards this clone: Its target is unknown. A read error may produce the germline difference seen at one junction end.

TCRdb's table, derived via immunoSEQ multiplex PCR, lists solely in-frame clones and lacks some. The sample records fewer than 2,000 clones, under 30% being singletons. From germline, CDR1 is ENHRY and CDR2 SYGVKD. This CDR3 comprises 14 residues. The material sequenced was normal lung tissue next to the tumor, taken before any cancer treatment. The sequence was collected from a male donor at least 60 years old with stage II squamous cell lung carcinoma. V gene TRBV10-3 combines with J gene TRBJ2-6; unclear D gene. The chain's CDR3 is CASSKFSGANVLTF. The CDR3 nucleotides read TGTGCCAGCAGTAAGTTCTCTGGGGCCAACGTCCTGACTTTC.